This T cell receptor beta chain was profiled in a study of blood T cells in healthy people across ages. Regarding the study as a whole: TCR beta diversity, measured per million T cells, fell in a roughly linear way with age.

In each sample, at least 6.5 million PBMCs were isolated. It was with a sample-barcoded 5' primer and a J-beta primer mix that a second PCR of roughly 7 to 11 cycles was run. A single record per CDR3 protein comes from TCRdb applying MiXCR to the 5' RACE reads. The table shows more than 1,400,000 distinct CDR3 sequences, with about 40% occurring only once. Between the trimmed V and J ends, which lost 3 bases and 4 bases, there was a span of 16 bases. The CDR3 is 15 amino acids. Per the germline V gene, CDR1 is SGDLS and CDR2 is YYNGEE. A remark on this clonotype: Its antigen remains unknown.

The sequence was obtained from a woman younger than 30 in good health. Material for sequencing was blood. This chain links TRBV9 with TRBJ1-2, with D tentatively TRBD1 (5 bases). CDR3 residues: CASSARRGDGYGYTF. CDR3 bases: TGTGCCAGCAGCGCCCGTCGTGGGGACGGCTATGGCTACACCTTC.